These 6 T cell receptor beta chains were sequenced from one sample in a study of T-cell memory formation after mild COVID-19. From the 5' RACE reads, TCRdb called clonotypes with MiXCR, one entry per CDR3 protein. Among about 350,000 distinct CDR3 sequences listed, approximately 22% were seen once. The sequenced sample was PBMCs or a T cell subset sorted from them (not recorded which). The receptors originated from a man aged 18 to 29 who had mild COVID-19 (a few samples of this study predate the infection). Cell type and time point are not known.

V usage is TRBV28 and J usage is TRBJ1-1; no definite D call. Per the germline V gene, CDR1 is MDHEN and CDR2 is SYDVKM. Trimming took off 3 bases at V and 4 bases at J, with 9 bases between the two ends. This CDR3 spans 13 amino acids. For the CDR3, the DNA is TGTGCCAGCAGTTTCCGCCGAGTCACTGAAGCTTTCTTT. Its protein product is CASSFRRVTEAFF. Drawing the rest from reference TRBV28 and TRBJ1-1, the complete variable domain is DVKVTQSSRYLVKRTGEKVFLECVQDMDHENMFWYRQDPGLGLRLIYFSYDVKMKEKGDIPEGYSVSREKKERFSLILESASTNQTSMYLCASSFRRVTEAFFGQGTRLTVV.

In this sample, this clonotype turned up once. The V gene is TRBV7-2, the J gene TRBJ1-5; D not certain. Germline loops: CDR1 SGHTA, CDR2 FQGNSA. The CDR3 totals 14 residues. Trimming pared 3 bases from V and 0 bases from J, leaving 6 bases between. The CDR3 DNA sequence: TGTGCCAGCAGCTTCACGGGTAGCAATCAGCCCCAGCATTTT. As protein: CASSFTGSNQPQHF. Together with reference TRBV7-2 and TRBJ1-5, the CDR3 gives the full variable domain: GAGVSQSPSNKVTEKGKDVELRCDPISGHTALYWYRQSLGQGLEFLIYFQGNSAPDKSGLPSDRFSAERTGGSVSTLTIQRTQQEDSAVYLCASSFTGSNQPQHFGDGTRLSIL.

This clonotype occurred a few times. The chain combines TRBV12-3 or TRBV12-4 with TRBJ1-1; D possibly corresponds to TRBD1 (6 bases). The V end was cut by 6 bases, the J end by 2 bases, with 13 bases between. This CDR3 has 14 amino acids. This CDR3 is CASREGGGNTEAFF. The CDR3 DNA is TGTGCCAGCAGAGAGGGGGGGGGAAACACTGAAGCTTTCTTT.

The sample holds a few counts of this clonotype. The CDR3 coding sequence is TGTGCCAGCAGCCCCGGGACAGGTCTCCGCTACGAGCAGTACGTC. Protein product: CASSPGTGLRYEQYV. The chain employs TRBV7-2 and TRBJ2-7; 8 nucleotides agree with TRBD1. The CDR3 spans 15 residues. Trimming took 5 bases from V and 3 from J; bases not matched to a gene: 9. Looked up from germline, CDR1 is SGHTA and CDR2 is FQGNSA.

This chain joins TRBV12-3 or TRBV12-4 and TRBJ1-1; D ambiguous. CDR3 length: 14 residues. The V end was cut by 1 base, the J end by 4 bases, with 10 bases between. CDR3 DNA sequence: TGTGCCAGCAGTTTAGGGGTAATGAGCACTGAAGCTTTCTTT. As protein: CASSLGVMSTEAFF.

This clonotype was seen at least ten times. The J gene is TRBJ1-2, the V gene TRBV4-3; D remains unclear. Germline-derived CDR1 and CDR2 are LGHNA and YSLEER. This CDR3 has 14 amino acids. The germline V and J ends were trimmed by 2 bases and 4 bases, with 11 bases remaining between them. The CDR3 DNA follows: TGCGCCAGCAGCCAACTGGCAGCTTCCTATGGCTACACCTTC. This encodes CASSQLAASYGYTF.